These T cell receptor beta chains were read from a single sample in a study of Ad26.COV2.S vaccination and SARS-CoV-2 variants. Method: immunoSEQ multiplex PCR; TCRdb's copy keeps in-frame clones and lacks some. Here the sample spans hundreds of thousands of clones, 89% being singletons. This specimen was peripheral blood, taken in a trial of Ad26.COV2.S vaccine versus placebo. The receptors were gathered from a person between 18 and 60 years old who received the Ad26.COV2.S COVID-19 vaccine or a placebo. Each CDR3 is given with its conserved first and last residue. D genes are given only for firm matches. Clone size is shown for a subset of rows, as once, few, many or a class of expanded clone.

j_call: TRBJ1-1
v_call: TRBV18
clone_size: -
d_call: -
cdr3_nt: TGTGCCAGCTCACCCCTGGTTCGCAGTAACACTGAAGCTTTCTTT
cdr3_aa: CASSPLVRSNTEAFF

j_call: TRBJ2-7
v_call: TRBV7-3
clone_size: -
d_call: TRBD2
cdr3_nt: TGTGCCAGCAGCTTAGCGGGGGGGTTTTCCAACGAGCAGTACTTC
cdr3_aa: CASSLAGGFSNEQYF

j_call: TRBJ1-1
v_call: TRBV21-1
clone_size: -
d_call: -
cdr3_nt: TGTGCCAGCAGCAATACGAAGGGGGCGAGCGGCGGGCGCACTGAAGCTTTCTTT
cdr3_aa: CASSNTKGASGGRTEAFF

j_call: TRBJ2-7
v_call: TRBV5-1
clone_size: -
d_call: -
cdr3_nt: TGCGCCAGCAGCCCAGCCCCGCAGCCAAGCTCATACGAGCAGTACTTC
cdr3_aa: CASSPAPQPSSYEQYF

j_call: TRBJ1-4
v_call: TRBV12-3/TRBV12-4
clone_size: -
d_call: -
cdr3_nt: TGTGCCAGCAGTTGGGGTGAAAAACTGTTTTTT
cdr3_aa: CASSWGEKLFF

j_call: TRBJ2-6
v_call: TRBV18
clone_size: -
d_call: -
cdr3_nt: TGTGCCAGCTCGCCCACAGGGACCTCTGGGGCCAACGTCCTGACTTTC
cdr3_aa: CASSPTGTSGANVLTF

j_call: TRBJ2-6
v_call: TRBV28
clone_size: -
d_call: TRBD1
cdr3_nt: TGTGCCAGCAGCTTGTATACCGGGACAGGGGTCTTCTCTGGGGCCAACGTCCTGACTTTC
cdr3_aa: CASSLYTGTGVFSGANVLTF

j_call: TRBJ1-2
v_call: TRBV10-3
clone_size: -
d_call: -
cdr3_nt: TGTGCCATCAAACCTCTGGTTGGGGACTATGGCTACACCTTC
cdr3_aa: CAIKPLVGDYGYTF

j_call: TRBJ1-5
v_call: TRBV19
clone_size: -
d_call: TRBD1
cdr3_nt: TGTGCCAGTAGTTTCTGGACAGGCGCCGAATGGGCCCAGCATTTT
cdr3_aa: CASSFWTGAEWAQHF

j_call: TRBJ1-1
v_call: TRBV5-1
clone_size: few
d_call: TRBD1
cdr3_nt: TGCGCCAGCACGGGACAGGAGAAAGCTTTCTTT
cdr3_aa: CASTGQEKAFF

j_call: TRBJ2-3
v_call: TRBV30
clone_size: -
d_call: -
cdr3_nt: TGTGCCTGGAGTACGGACGAGGTCGGGGACACAGATACGCAGTATTTT
cdr3_aa: CAWSTDEVGDTDTQYF

j_call: TRBJ1-1
v_call: TRBV20-1
clone_size: -
d_call: -
cdr3_nt: TGCAGCATAGGACAGTTTGAAGCTTTCTTT
cdr3_aa: CSIGQFEAFF

j_call: TRBJ1-6
v_call: TRBV9
clone_size: once
d_call: TRBD1
cdr3_nt: TGTGCCAGCAACTCCGGGACAGGGATCGCACCCCTCCACTTT
cdr3_aa: CASNSGTGIAPLHF

j_call: TRBJ1-5
v_call: TRBV24-1
clone_size: -
d_call: -
cdr3_nt: TGTGCCACCAGTGATTTAACATCGGGAGATCAGCCCCAGCATTTT
cdr3_aa: CATSDLTSGDQPQHF

j_call: TRBJ2-3
v_call: TRBV28
clone_size: -
d_call: -
cdr3_nt: TGTGCCAGCAGAGGCACAGATACGCAGTATTTT
cdr3_aa: CASRGTDTQYF

j_call: TRBJ2-3
v_call: TRBV6-5
clone_size: -
d_call: TRBD1
cdr3_nt: TGTGCCAGCAGTTATTACAGGGGCAGCCCGGATACGCAGTATTTT
cdr3_aa: CASSYYRGSPDTQYF

j_call: TRBJ1-3
v_call: TRBV5-1
clone_size: -
d_call: TRBD1
cdr3_nt: TGCGCCAGCAGCGCGGGACAGTTTGGAAACACCATATATTTT
cdr3_aa: CASSAGQFGNTIYF

j_call: TRBJ2-3
v_call: TRBV5-1
clone_size: -
d_call: -
cdr3_nt: TGCGCCAGCAGCTTGTTGCAGATCACAGATACGCAGTATTTT
cdr3_aa: CASSLLQITDTQYF

j_call: TRBJ1-2
v_call: TRBV4-2
clone_size: -
d_call: -
cdr3_nt: TGTGCCAGCAGCCAAGCTCCCGGGCAGCACTATGGCTACACCTTC
cdr3_aa: CASSQAPGQHYGYTF

j_call: TRBJ1-4
v_call: TRBV4-2
clone_size: -
d_call: -
cdr3_nt: TGTGCCAGCAGCCAAGATGAAGGTGAAAAACTGTTTTTT
cdr3_aa: CASSQDEGEKLFF

j_call: TRBJ1-2
v_call: TRBV12-3/TRBV12-4
clone_size: -
d_call: -
cdr3_nt: TGTGCCAGCAGACCGACGGTATACTATGGCTACACCTTC
cdr3_aa: CASRPTVYYGYTF

j_call: TRBJ1-3
v_call: TRBV5-4
clone_size: few
d_call: -
cdr3_nt: TGTGCCAGCAGCTTGGGAGGGGGAGGAAACACCATATATTTT
cdr3_aa: CASSLGGGGNTIYF